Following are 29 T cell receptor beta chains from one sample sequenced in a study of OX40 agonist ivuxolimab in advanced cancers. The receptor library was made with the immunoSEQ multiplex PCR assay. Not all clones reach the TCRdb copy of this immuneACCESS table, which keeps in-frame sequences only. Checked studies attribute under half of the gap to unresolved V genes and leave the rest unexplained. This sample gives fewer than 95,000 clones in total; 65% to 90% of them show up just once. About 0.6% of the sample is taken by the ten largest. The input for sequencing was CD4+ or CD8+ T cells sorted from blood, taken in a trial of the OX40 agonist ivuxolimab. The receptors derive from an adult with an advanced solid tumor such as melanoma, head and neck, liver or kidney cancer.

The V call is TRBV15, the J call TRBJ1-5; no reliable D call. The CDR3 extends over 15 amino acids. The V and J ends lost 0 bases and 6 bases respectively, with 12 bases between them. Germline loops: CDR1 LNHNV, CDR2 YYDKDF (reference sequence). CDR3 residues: CATSRDSGIGQPQHF. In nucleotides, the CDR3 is TGTGCCACCAGCAGAGATTCCGGGATTGGTCAGCCCCAGCATTTT. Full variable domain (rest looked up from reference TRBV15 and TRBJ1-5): DAMVIQNPRYQVTQFGKPVTLSCSQTLNHNVMYWYQQKSSQAPKLLFHYYDKDFNNEADTPDNFQSRRPNTSFCFLDIRSPGLGDTAMYLCATSRDSGIGQPQHFGDGTRLSIL.

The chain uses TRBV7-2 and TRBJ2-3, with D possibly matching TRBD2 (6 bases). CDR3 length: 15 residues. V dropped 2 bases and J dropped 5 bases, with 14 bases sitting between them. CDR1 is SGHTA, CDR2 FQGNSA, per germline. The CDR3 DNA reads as TGTGCCAGCAGCTTACTGTCGGGGGTGTTAGATACGCAGTATTTT. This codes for CASSLLSGVLDTQYF.

The CDR3 here is CASSPMDTLAYEQYF. The CDR3 region has the DNA TGTGCCAGCTCACCCATGGACACCTTAGCCTACGAGCAGTACTTC. V is TRBV18 and J is TRBJ2-7; a weak D match, TRBD1 (5 bases). The length of the CDR3 is 15 residues. Trimming shortened V by 3 bases and J by 2 bases, and 14 bases separated the two germline ends. CDR1 and CDR2 from the germline V gene are KGHSH and LQKENI.

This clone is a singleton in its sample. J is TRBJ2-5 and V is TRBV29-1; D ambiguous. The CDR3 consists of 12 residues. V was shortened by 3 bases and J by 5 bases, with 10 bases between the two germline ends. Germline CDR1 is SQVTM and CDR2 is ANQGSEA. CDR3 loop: CSVDRIRETQYF. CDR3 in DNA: TGCAGCGTTGATAGAATTAGGGAGACCCAGTACTTC. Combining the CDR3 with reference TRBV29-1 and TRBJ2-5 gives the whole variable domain SAVISQKPSRDICQRGTSLTIQCQVDSQVTMMFWYRQQPGQSLTLIATANQGSEATYESGFVIDKFPISRPNLTFSTLTVSNMSPEDSSIYLCSVDRIRETQYFGPGTRLLVL.

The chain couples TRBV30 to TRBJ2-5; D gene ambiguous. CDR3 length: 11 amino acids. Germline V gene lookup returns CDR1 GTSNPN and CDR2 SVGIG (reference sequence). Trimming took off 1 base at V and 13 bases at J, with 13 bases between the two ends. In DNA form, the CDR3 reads TGTGCCTGGAGTGGCGGACGGAGCTTGTACTTC. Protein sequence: CAWSGGRSLYF.

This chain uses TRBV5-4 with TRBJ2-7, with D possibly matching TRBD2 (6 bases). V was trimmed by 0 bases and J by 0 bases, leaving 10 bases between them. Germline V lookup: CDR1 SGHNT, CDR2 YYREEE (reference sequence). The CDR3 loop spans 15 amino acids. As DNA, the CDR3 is TGTGCCAGCAGCTTGGCGGGGGTCCGCTCCTACGAGCAGTACTTC. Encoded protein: CASSLAGVRSYEQYF.

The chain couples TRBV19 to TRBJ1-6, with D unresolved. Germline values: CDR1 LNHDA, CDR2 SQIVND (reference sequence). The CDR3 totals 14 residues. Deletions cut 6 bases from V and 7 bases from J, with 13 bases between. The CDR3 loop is CASRTGPENSPLHF. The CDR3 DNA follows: TGTGCCAGTAGGACCGGACCGGAGAATTCACCCCTCCACTTT. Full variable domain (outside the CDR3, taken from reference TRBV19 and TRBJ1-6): DGGITQSPKYLFRKEGQNVTLSCEQNLNHDAMYWYRQDPGQGLRLIYYSQIVNDFQKGDIAEGYSVSREKKESFPLTVTSAQKNPTAFYLCASRTGPENSPLHFGNGTRLTVT.

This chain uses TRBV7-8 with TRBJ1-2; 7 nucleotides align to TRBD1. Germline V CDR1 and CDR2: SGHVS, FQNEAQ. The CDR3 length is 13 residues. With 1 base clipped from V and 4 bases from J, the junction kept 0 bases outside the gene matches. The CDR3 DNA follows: TGTGCCAGCAGCTTAGGACAGGGCTATGGCTACACCTTC. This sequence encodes CASSLGQGYGYTF.

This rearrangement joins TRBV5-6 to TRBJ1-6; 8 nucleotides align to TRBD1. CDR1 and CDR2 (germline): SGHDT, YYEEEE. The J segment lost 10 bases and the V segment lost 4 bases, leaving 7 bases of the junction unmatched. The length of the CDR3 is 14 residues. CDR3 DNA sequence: TGTGCCAGCAGCCGACAGGGGTTAGGCTCACCCCTCCACTTT. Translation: CASSRQGLGSPLHF.

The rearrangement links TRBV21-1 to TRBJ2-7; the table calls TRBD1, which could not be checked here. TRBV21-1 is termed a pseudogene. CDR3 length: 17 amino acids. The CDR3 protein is CASSKESLDRTFYEQYF. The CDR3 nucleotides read TGTGCCAGCAGCAAAGAGTCACTGGACAGGACATTCTACGAGCAGTACTTC.

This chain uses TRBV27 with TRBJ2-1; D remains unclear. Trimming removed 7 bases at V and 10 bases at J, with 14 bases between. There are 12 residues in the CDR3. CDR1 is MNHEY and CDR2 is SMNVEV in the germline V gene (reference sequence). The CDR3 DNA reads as TGTGCCAGCATGAATCGGTACACAGAGCAGTTCTTC. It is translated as CASMNRYTEQFF.

This chain's CDR3 is CASIGGTGGYQETQYF. CDR3 nucleotide sequence: TGCGCCAGCATCGGTGGAACAGGGGGTTACCAAGAGACCCAGTACTTC. The chain combines TRBV5-1 with TRBJ2-5; 8 positions match TRBD1. Germline CDR1 and CDR2: SGHRS and YFSETQ. Germline trimming cut 6 bases from V and 0 bases from J; bases unmatched to any gene: 10. The CDR3 extends over 16 amino acids.

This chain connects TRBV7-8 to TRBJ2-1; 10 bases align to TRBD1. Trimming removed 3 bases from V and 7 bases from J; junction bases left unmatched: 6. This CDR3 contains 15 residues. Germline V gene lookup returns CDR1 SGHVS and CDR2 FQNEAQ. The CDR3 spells CASSFEDRGRNEQFF. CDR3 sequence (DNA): TGTGCCAGCAGCTTCGAGGACAGGGGGAGGAATGAGCAGTTCTTC.

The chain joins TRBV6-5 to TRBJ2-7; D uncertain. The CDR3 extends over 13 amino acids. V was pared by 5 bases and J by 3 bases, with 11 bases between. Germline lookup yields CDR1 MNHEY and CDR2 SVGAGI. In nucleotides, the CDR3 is TGTGCCAGCAGTGACAATGATCTCTACGAGCAGTACTTC. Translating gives CASSDNDLYEQYF.

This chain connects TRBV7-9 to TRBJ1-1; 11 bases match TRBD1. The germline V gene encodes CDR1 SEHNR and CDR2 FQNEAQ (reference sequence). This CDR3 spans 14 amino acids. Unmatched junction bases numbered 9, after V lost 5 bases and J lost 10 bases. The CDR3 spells CASSPGQGVAGAFF. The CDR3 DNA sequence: TGTGCCAGCAGCCCGGGACAGGGGGTAGCAGGAGCTTTCTTT.

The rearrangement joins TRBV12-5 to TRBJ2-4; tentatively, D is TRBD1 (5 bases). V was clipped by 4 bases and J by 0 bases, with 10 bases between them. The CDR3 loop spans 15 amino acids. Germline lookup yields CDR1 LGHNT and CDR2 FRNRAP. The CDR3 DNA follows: TGTGCTAGTGGTTGGGGCGGTGTAGCCAAAAACATTCAGTACTTC. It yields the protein CASGWGGVAKNIQYF. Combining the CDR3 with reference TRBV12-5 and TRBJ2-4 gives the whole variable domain DARVTQTPRHKVTEMGQEVTMRCQPILGHNTVFWYRQTMMQGLELLAYFRNRAPLDDSGMPKDRFSAEMPDATLATLKIQPSEPRDSAVYFCASGWGGVAKNIQYFGAGTRLSVL.

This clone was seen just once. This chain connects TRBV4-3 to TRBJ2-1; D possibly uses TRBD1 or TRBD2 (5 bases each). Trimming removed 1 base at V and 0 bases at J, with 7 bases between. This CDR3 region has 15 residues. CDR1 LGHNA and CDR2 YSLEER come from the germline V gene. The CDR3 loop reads CASSQVGGSYNEQFF. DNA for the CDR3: TGCGCCAGCAGCCAAGTTGGGGGCTCCTACAATGAGCAGTTCTTC.

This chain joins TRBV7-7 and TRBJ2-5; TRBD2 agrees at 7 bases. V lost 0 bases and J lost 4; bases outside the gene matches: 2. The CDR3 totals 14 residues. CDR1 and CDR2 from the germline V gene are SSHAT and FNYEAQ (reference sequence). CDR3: CASSLAGGGETQYF. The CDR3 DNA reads TGTGCCAGCAGCTTAGCGGGGGGGGGAGAGACCCAGTACTTC.

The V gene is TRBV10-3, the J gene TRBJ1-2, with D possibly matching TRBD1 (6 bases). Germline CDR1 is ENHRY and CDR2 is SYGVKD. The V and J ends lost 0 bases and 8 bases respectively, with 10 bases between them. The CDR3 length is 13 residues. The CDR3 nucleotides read TGTGCCATCAGTGAGTCAACAGGGAGCGGCTACACCTTC. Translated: CAISESTGSGYTF.

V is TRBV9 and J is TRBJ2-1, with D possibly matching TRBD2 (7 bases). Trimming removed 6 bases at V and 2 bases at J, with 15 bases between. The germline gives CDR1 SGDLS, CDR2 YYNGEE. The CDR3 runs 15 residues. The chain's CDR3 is CASTRGAPTYNEQFF. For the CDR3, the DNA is TGTGCCAGCACTCGGGGGGCCCCCACCTACAATGAGCAGTTCTTC. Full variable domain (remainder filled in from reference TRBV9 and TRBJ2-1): DSGVTQTPKHLITATGQRVTLRCSPRSGDLSVYWYQQSLDQGLQFLIQYYNGEERAKGNILERFSAQQFPDLHSELNLSSLELGDSALYFCASTRGAPTYNEQFFGPGTRLTVL.

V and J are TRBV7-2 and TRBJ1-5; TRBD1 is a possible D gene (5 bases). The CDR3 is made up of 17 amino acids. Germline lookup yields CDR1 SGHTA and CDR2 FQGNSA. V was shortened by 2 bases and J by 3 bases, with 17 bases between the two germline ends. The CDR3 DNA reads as TGTGCCAGCAGCTTAAGGGCAGGGCTTCGGGACAATCAGCCCCAGCATTTT. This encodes CASSLRAGLRDNQPQHF.

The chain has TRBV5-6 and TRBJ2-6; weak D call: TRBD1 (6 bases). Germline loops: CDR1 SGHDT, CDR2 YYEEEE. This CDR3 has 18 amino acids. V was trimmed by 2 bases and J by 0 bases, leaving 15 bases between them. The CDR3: CASSFRGHLPSGANVLTF. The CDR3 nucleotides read TGTGCCAGCAGCTTCAGGGGACACCTGCCCTCTGGGGCCAACGTCCTGACTTTC.

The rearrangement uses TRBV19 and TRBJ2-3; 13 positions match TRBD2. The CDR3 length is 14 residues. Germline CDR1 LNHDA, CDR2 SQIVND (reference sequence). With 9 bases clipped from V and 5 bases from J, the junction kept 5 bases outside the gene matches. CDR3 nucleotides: TGTGCCAGCACTAGCGGGGGGGATATAGATACGCAGTATTTT. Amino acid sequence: CASTSGGDIDTQYF. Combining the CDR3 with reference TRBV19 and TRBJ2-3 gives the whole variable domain DGGITQSPKYLFRKEGQNVTLSCEQNLNHDAMYWYRQDPGQGLRLIYYSQIVNDFQKGDIAEGYSVSREKKESFPLTVTSAQKNPTAFYLCASTSGGDIDTQYFGPGTRLTVL.

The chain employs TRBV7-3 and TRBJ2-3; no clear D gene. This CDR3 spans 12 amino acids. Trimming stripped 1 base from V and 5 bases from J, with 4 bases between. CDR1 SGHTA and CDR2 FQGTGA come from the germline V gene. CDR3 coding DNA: TGTGCCAGCAGCTTAATGGGAGATACGCAGTATTTT. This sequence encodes CASSLMGDTQYF.

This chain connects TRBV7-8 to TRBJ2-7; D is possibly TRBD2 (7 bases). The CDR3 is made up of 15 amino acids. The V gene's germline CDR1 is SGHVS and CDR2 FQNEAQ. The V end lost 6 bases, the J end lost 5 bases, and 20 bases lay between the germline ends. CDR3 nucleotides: TGTGCCAGCAGGGGGGCGGACAGCGGGGTGAACGAGCAGTACTTC. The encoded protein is CASRGADSGVNEQYF.

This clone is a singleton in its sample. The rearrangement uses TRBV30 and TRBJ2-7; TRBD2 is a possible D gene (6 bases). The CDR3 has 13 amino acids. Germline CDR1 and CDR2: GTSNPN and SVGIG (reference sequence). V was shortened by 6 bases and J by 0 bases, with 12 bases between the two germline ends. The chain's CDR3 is CACLRDSSYEQYF. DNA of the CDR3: TGTGCCTGCCTCCGGGACTCCTCCTACGAGCAGTACTTC.

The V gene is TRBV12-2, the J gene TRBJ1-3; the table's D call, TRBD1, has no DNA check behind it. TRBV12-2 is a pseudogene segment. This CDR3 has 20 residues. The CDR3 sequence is CASRLEVWDATGDCGNTIYF. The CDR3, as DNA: TGTGCAAGTCGCTTAGAAGTATGGGACGCGACAGGGGATTGTGGAAACACCATATATTTT.

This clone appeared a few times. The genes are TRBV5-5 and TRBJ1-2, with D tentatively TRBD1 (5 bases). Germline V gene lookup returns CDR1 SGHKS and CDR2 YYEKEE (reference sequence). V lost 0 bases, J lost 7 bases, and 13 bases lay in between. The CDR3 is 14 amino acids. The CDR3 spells CASSLDGRAIGYTF. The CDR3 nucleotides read TGTGCCAGCAGCTTGGATGGCAGGGCTATTGGCTACACCTTC.

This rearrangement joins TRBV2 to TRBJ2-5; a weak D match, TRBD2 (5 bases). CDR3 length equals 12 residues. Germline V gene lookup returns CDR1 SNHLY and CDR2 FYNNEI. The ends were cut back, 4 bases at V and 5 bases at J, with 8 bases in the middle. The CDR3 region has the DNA TGTGCCAGCAGTGTTGAGCGGGAGACCCAGTACTTC. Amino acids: CASSVERETQYF.